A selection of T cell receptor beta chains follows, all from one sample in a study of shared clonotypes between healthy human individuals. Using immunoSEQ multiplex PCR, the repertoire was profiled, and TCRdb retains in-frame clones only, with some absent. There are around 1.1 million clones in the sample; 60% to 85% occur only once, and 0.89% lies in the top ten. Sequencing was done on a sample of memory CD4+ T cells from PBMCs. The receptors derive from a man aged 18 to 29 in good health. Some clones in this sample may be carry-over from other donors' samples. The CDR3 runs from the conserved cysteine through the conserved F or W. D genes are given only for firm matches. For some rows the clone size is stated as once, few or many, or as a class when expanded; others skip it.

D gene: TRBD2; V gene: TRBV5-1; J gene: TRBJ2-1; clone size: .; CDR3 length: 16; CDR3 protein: CASSIAPTSGINEQFF; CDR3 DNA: TGCGCCAGCAGTATCGCGCCCACTAGCGGGATCAATGAGCAGTTCTTC
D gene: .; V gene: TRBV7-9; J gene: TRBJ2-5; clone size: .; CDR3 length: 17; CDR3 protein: CASSPGGGAGWSQTQYF; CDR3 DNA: TGTGCCAGCAGCCCCGGAGGTGGGGCAGGTTGGAGTCAGACCCAGTACTTC
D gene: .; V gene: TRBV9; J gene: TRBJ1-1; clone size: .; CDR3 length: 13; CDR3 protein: CASSAQGNTEAFF; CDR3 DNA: TGTGCCAGCAGCGCGCAGGGTAATACTGAAGCTTTCTTT
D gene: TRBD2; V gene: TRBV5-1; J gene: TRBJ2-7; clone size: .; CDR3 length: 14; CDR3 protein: CASTLTSGTGEQYF; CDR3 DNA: TGCGCCAGCACCCTGACTAGCGGCACTGGCGAGCAGTACTTC
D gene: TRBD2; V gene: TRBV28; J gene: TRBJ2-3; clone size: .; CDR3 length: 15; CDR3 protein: CASGTLSGRGDTQYF; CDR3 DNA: TGTGCCAGCGGGACCCTTAGCGGGAGAGGAGATACGCAGTATTTT
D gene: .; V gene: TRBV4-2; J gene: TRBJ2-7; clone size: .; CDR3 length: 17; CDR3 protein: CASSRTYTRGLRYEQYF; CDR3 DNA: TGTGCCAGCAGCCGCACCTATACGAGAGGGTTGAGGTACGAGCAGTACTTC
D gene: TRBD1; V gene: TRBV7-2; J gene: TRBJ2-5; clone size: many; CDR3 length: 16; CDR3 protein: CASSTTGVGPQETQYF; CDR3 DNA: TGTGCCAGCAGCACCACAGGGGTGGGGCCTCAAGAGACCCAGTACTTC
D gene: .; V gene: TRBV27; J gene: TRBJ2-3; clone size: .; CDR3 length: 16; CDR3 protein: CASRRQRPASTDTQYF; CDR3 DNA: TGTGCCAGCAGAAGGCAGCGCCCCGCTAGCACAGATACGCAGTATTTT
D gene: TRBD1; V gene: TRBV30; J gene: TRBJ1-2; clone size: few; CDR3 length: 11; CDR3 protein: CAWNRGHGYTF; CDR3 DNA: TGTGCCTGGAACAGGGGGCACGGCTACACCTTC
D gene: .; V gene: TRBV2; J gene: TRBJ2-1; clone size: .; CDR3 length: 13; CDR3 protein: CASIPSGNAEQFF; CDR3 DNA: TGTGCCAGCATCCCAAGCGGTAATGCGGAGCAGTTCTTC
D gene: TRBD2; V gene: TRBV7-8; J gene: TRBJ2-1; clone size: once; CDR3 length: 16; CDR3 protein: CASSLTSGTSGGTQFF; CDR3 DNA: TGTGCCAGCAGCTTAACGTCGGGGACTAGCGGGGGTACTCAGTTCTTC
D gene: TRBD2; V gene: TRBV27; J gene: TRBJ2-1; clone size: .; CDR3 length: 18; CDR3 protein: CASSFVASGKRAHNEQFF; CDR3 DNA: TGTGCCAGCAGTTTCGTCGCTAGCGGGAAGAGGGCCCACAATGAGCAGTTCTTC
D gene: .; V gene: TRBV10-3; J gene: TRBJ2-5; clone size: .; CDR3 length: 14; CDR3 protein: CAIRRGGNQETQYF; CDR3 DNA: TGTGCCATCCGGAGGGGGGGAAATCAAGAGACCCAGTACTTC
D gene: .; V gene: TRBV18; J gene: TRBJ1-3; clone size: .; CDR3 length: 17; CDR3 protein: CASSPTQGGISGNTIYF; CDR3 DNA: TGTGCCAGCTCTCCAACCCAAGGGGGTATCTCTGGAAACACCATATATTTT
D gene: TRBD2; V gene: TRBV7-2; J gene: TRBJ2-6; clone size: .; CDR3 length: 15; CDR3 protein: CASSLAPREADVLTF; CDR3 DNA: TGTGCCAGCAGCTTAGCCCCCCGGGAGGCAGACGTCCTGACTTTC
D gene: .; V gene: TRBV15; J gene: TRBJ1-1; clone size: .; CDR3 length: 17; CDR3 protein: CATSRDRFGGGHTEAFF; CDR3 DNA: TGTGCCACCAGCAGAGATCGGTTTGGAGGAGGGCACACTGAAGCTTTCTTT
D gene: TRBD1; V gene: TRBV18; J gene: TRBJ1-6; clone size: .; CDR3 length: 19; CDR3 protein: CASSPGQGSIRSYNSPLHF; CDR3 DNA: TGTGCCAGCTCACCGGGACAGGGCTCGATCCGGTCCTATAATTCACCCCTCCACTTT
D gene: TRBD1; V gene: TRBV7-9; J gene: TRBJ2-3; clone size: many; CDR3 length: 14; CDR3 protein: CASSFDRAADTQYF; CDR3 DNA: TGTGCCAGCAGCTTCGACAGGGCGGCAGATACGCAGTATTTT
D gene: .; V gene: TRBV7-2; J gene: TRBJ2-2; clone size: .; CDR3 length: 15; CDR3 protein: CASSLGQGITGELFF; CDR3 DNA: TGTGCCAGCAGTCTGGGGCAGGGGATAACCGGGGAGCTGTTTTTT
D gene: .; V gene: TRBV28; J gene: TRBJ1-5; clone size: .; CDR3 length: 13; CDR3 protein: CASGESRNQPQHF; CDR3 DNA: TGTGCCAGCGGGGAAAGTAGGAATCAGCCCCAGCATTTT
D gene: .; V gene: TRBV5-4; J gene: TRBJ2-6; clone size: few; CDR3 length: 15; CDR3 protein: CASSLESSGANVLTF; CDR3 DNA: TGTGCCAGCAGTCTAGAGAGCTCTGGGGCCAACGTCCTGACTTTC
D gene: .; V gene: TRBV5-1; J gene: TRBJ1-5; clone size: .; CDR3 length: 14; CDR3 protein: CASSLDGQLQPQHF; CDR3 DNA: TGCGCCAGCAGCTTGGATGGGCAGTTACAGCCCCAGCATTTT
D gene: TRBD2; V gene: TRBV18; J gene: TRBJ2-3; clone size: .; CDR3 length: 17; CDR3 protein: CASSPPLAGGPGDTQYF; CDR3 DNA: TGTGCCAGCTCACCACCCCTAGCGGGAGGGCCAGGAGATACGCAGTATTTT
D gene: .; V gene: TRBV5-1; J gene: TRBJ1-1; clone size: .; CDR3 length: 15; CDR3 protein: CASSSPDPMNTEAFF; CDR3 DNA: TGCGCCAGCAGCTCGCCCGACCCCATGAACACTGAAGCTTTCTTT
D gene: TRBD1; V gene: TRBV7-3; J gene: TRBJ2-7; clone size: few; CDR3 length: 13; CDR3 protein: CASSPRTGDEQYF; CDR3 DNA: TGTGCCAGCAGCCCCAGGACAGGGGACGAGCAGTACTTC
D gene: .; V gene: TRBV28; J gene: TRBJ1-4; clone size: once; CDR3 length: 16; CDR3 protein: CASSRSPGATNEKLFF; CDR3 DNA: TGTGCCAGCAGCCGATCACCAGGGGCAACTAATGAAAAACTGTTTTTT
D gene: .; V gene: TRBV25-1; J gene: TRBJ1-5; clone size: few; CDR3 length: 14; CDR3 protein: CASSPPGVNQPQHF; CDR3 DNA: TGTGCCAGCAGTCCGCCAGGGGTCAATCAGCCCCAGCATTTT
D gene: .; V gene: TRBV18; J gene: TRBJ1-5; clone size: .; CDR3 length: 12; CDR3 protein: CASSPKDQPQHF; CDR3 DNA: TGTGCCAGCTCACCAAAAGATCAGCCCCAGCATTTT